The 9 T cell receptor beta chains listed next were all sequenced from one sample in a study of glioma-infiltrating T cells after dendritic cell vaccination (dated by TCRdb to about 2016). Receptor libraries were prepared by the immunoSEQ multiplex PCR assay. In its TCRdb copy, this immuneACCESS table keeps in-frame sequences only and misses some clones. Where compared with another copy, unresolved V genes explain less than half of these, and the others have no known cause. Across this sample there are about 3,100 clones, with about three quarters seen only once. The ten largest make up about 4% of the sample. The sequencing here drew on tumor tissue, taken before dendritic cell vaccination. These receptors were obtained from a human donor with glioblastoma.

V is TRBV7-9 and J is TRBJ2-4, with 7 bases that match TRBD2. Germline V gives CDR1 SEHNR, CDR2 FQNEAQ (reference sequence). This CDR3 spans 15 amino acids. J gave up 3 bases and V 6 bases, and 8 bases lay outside the gene matches. CDR3 nucleotide sequence: TGTGCCAGCAGTCCTCTAGGGGAGGGCAAAAACATTCAGTACTTC. Amino acid sequence: CASSPLGEGKNIQYF.

This clone occurred a few times. This sequence joins TRBV10-3 and TRBJ2-3; possible D gene TRBD2, 6 bases. This CDR3 is built from 14 residues. V was shortened by 3 bases and J by 3 bases, with 10 bases between the two germline ends. Germline CDR1 ENHRY, CDR2 SYGVKD. CDR3 in DNA: TGTGCCATCAGTGATGCGGGGCCAACAGATACGCAGTATTTT. Protein product: CAISDAGPTDTQYF.

The chain employs TRBV19 and TRBJ2-3; 9 bases map to TRBD1. There are 16 residues in the CDR3. The germline V gene has CDR1 LNHDA and CDR2 SQIVND (reference sequence). The ends lost 4 bases at V and 0 bases at J; junction bases unmatched: 5. CDR3 sequence: CASSTGTGRSTDTQYF. The DNA for the CDR3 is TGTGCCAGTAGTACGGGGACAGGGCGTAGCACAGATACGCAGTATTTT. Full variable domain (missing parts from reference TRBV19 and TRBJ2-3): DGGITQSPKYLFRKEGQNVTLSCEQNLNHDAMYWYRQDPGQGLRLIYYSQIVNDFQKGDIAEGYSVSREKKESFPLTVTSAQKNPTAFYLCASSTGTGRSTDTQYFGPGTRLTVL.

The chain recombines TRBV10-2 with TRBJ2-5, with TRBD1 identical over 9 bases. The junction had 9 bases not matched to a gene; V was cut back by 8 bases and J by 2 bases. This CDR3 region has 15 residues. The germline CDR1 and CDR2 sequences are WSHSY and SAAADI. CDR3: CASSTDRGGQETQYF. Here the CDR3 DNA reads TGCGCCAGCTCCACGGACAGGGGTGGACAAGAGACCCAGTACTTC.

This clone was observed a single time. The CDR3 sequence is CASSNTGTPNTGELFF. As DNA, the CDR3 is TGTGCCAGTAGTAATACCGGGACACCGAACACCGGGGAGCTGTTTTTT. The chain joins TRBV19 to TRBJ2-2, with D possibly being TRBD1 (6 bases). The germline CDR1 and CDR2 sequences are LNHDA and SQIVND (reference sequence). CDR3 size: 16 residues. Trimming shortened V by 4 bases and J by 0 bases, and 12 bases separated the two germline ends.

This clone has only a few counts. The rearrangement joins TRBV9 to TRBJ2-7; tentatively, D is TRBD2 (7 bases). This CDR3 spans 13 amino acids. From germline, CDR1 is SGDLS and CDR2 YYNGEE. V dropped 4 bases and J dropped 5 bases, with 13 bases sitting between them. The CDR3 loop reads CASSFKGGDEQYF. The CDR3 nucleotides are TGTGCCAGCAGCTTCAAAGGGGGGGACGAGCAGTACTTC.

This clone was picked up a small number of times. V and J are TRBV9 and TRBJ2-2; 10 bases agree with TRBD1. The CDR3 runs 15 residues. The V gene's germline CDR1 is SGDLS and CDR2 YYNGEE. Trimming at V came to 2 bases and at J to 4 bases, leaving 2 bases not matched to a gene. The CDR3 coding sequence is TGTGCCAGCAGCGTTGGGACAGGGGTCACCGGGGAGCTGTTTTTT. Amino acid sequence: CASSVGTGVTGELFF.

J is TRBJ1-5 and V is TRBV19; no definite D call. V dropped 0 bases and J dropped 2 bases, with 11 bases sitting between them. This CDR3 has 16 residues. Germline V gene sequence: CDR1 LNHDA, CDR2 SQIVND (reference sequence). This CDR3 reads CASSIDSGNGNQPQHF. As DNA, the CDR3 is TGTGCCAGTAGTATAGATTCGGGGAATGGCAATCAGCCCCAGCATTTT.

The chain is built from TRBV25-1 and TRBJ1-4; TRBD1 aligns across 7 bases. CDR1 MGHDK and CDR2 SYGVNS come from the germline V gene. After removal of 4 bases from V and 5 bases from J, the junction contained 7 bases not matched to a gene. This CDR3 comprises 15 residues. Here the CDR3 reads CASSGRQGPNEKLFF. The CDR3, as DNA: TGTGCCAGCAGTGGAAGACAGGGACCGAATGAAAAACTGTTTTTT.